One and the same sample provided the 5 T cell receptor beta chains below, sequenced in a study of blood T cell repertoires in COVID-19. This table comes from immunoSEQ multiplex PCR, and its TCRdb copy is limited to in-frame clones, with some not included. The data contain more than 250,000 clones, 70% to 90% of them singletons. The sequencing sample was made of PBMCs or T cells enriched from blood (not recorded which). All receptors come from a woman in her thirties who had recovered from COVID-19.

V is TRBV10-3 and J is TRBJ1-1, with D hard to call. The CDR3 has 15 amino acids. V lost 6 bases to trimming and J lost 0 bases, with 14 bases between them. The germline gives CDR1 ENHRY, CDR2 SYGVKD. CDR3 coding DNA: TGTGCCATCAGGGGAGGATCGTTAATGAACACTGAAGCTTTCTTT. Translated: CAIRGGSLMNTEAFF.

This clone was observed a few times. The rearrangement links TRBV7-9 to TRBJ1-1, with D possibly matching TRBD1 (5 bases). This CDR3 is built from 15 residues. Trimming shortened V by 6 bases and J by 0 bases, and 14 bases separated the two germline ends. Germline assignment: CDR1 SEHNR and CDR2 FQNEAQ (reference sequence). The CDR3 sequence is CASRQGNYLNTEAFF. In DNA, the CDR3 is TGTGCCAGCAGGCAGGGTAACTACCTGAACACTGAAGCTTTCTTT. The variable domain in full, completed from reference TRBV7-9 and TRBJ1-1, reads DTGVSQNPRHKITKRGQNVTFRCDPISEHNRLYWYRQTLGQGPEFLTYFQNEAQLEKSRLLSDRFSAERPKGSFSTLEIQRTEQGDSAMYLCASRQGNYLNTEAFFGQGTRLTVV.

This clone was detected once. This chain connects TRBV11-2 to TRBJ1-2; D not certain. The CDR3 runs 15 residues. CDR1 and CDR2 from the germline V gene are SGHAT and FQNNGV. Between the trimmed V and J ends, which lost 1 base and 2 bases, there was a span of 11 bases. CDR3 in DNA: TGTGCCAGCAGCTTAGGGCTGGGGAGAAACTATGGCTACACCTTC. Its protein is CASSLGLGRNYGYTF.

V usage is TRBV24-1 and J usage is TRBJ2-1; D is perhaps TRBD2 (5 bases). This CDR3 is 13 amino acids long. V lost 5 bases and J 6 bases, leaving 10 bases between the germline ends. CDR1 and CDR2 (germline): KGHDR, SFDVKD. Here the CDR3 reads CATSAGDFNEQFF. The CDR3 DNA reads TGTGCCACCAGTGCCGGGGATTTCAATGAGCAGTTCTTC.

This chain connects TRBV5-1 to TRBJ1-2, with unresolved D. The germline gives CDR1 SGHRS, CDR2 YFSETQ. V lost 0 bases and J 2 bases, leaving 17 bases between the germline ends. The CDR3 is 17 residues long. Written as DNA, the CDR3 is TGCGCCAGCAGCTTGGCCCCAGGTCTTCAGACAAACTATGGCTACACCTTC. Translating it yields CASSLAPGLQTNYGYTF.